This is a list of T cell receptor beta chains from one sample in a study of cytomegalovirus exposure and HLA in healthy donors. Here immunoSEQ multiplex PCR was the method, and the copy in TCRdb shows in-frame clones only, minus some. The table for this sample gives 130,000 or so clones. What was sequenced was PBMCs. These receptors originate from a woman between 18 and 30 years old in good health and CMV-seronegative. Both conserved end residues are part of each CDR3. D genes are given only for firm matches.

>16|TRBD1|TRBJ2-3|TRBV5-1
CASRGQPGQGTDTQYF
TGCGCCAGCAGGGGGCAGCCGGGACAGGGGACAGATACGCAGTATTTT
>15|TRBD1|TRBJ1-1|TRBV7-2
CASSSRQGGSTEAFF
TGTGCCAGCAGCTCTCGACAGGGGGGGTCGACTGAAGCTTTCTTT
>13|TRBD2|TRBJ2-5|TRBV7-2
CASSFAGEETQYF
TGTGCCAGCAGCTTTGCGGGGGAGGAGACCCAGTACTTC
>15|.|TRBJ2-7|TRBV6-1
CASSDSRWSSYEQYF
TGTGCCAGCAGTGACTCTAGGTGGAGCTCCTACGAGCAGTACTTC
>14|TRBD1|TRBJ1-3|TRBV30
CAWRTGGTGNTIYF
TGTGCCTGGAGGACAGGGGGTACTGGAAACACCATATATTTT
>16|TRBD2|TRBJ2-3|TRBV6-4
CASSETSGRGTDTQYF
TGTGCCAGCAGTGAGACTAGCGGGAGAGGCACAGATACGCAGTATTTT
>17|.|TRBJ1-3|TRBV25-1
CASSEYRGASYGNTIYF
TGTGCCAGCAGTGAATATCGGGGGGCGTCCTATGGAAACACCATATATTTT
>14|.|TRBJ1-1|TRBV6-1
CASSKEGRNTEAFF
TGTGCCAGCTCGAAAGAGGGCAGGAACACTGAAGCTTTCTTT
>14|TRBD1|TRBJ1-4|TRBV5-4
CASSLNRGSEKLFF
TGTGCCAGCAGCTTGAACAGGGGAAGTGAAAAACTGTTTTTT
>16|.|TRBJ1-3|TRBV19
CASSPEVGGSGNTIYF
TGTGCCAGTAGTCCTGAGGTGGGGGGCTCTGGAAACACCATATATTTT
>13|TRBD2|TRBJ2-3|TRBV2
CADRPDSGRIPYF
TGTGCCGACCGCCCCGATAGCGGGAGGATTCCGTATTTT
>13|.|TRBJ2-5|TRBV6-1
CASSLLNQETQYF
TGTGCCAGCAGCCTACTCAACCAAGAGACCCAGTACTTC
>14|.|TRBJ2-7|TRBV25-1
CASSEQGRKGEQYF
TGTGCCAGCAGTGAACAGGGAAGGAAGGGCGAGCAGTACTTC
>14|TRBD2|TRBJ2-7|TRBV5-4
CASSFAGAPYEQYF
TGTGCCAGCAGCTTTGCGGGAGCCCCCTACGAGCAGTACTTC
>14|TRBD1|TRBJ1-5|TRBV25-1
CASRKTGEDQPQHF
TGTGCCAGCAGAAAGACAGGGGAGGACCAGCCCCAGCATTTT
>14|.|TRBJ1-3|TRBV14
CASSQLSTGNTIYF
TGTGCCAGCAGCCAATTGAGTACTGGAAACACCATATATTTT
>14|TRBD1|TRBJ2-5|TRBV11-2
CASTKQGPGETQYF
TGTGCCAGCACCAAACAGGGGCCCGGGGAGACCCAGTACTTC
>14|TRBD2|TRBJ2-5|TRBV4-2
CASSQAGGKETQYF
TGTGCCAGCAGCCAAGCGGGGGGGAAAGAGACCCAGTACTTC
>13|.|TRBJ2-5|TRBV5-1
CASSSTGQETQYF
TGCGCCAGCAGCTCTACAGGGCAAGAGACCCAGTACTTC
>19|TRBD2|TRBJ2-3|TRBV28
CASSSPGSSGNFSTDTQYF
TGTGCCAGCAGTTCTCCGGGGAGTAGCGGGAATTTTTCCACAGATACGCAGTATTTT
>13|.|TRBJ1-2|TRBV19
CASSARGDWGYTF
TGTGCCAGTAGTGCACGGGGTGATTGGGGCTACACCTTC
>13|.|TRBJ1-2|TRBV30
CAARDKGNYGYTF
TGTGCCGCCAGGGACAAGGGAAACTATGGCTACACCTTC
>17|.|TRBJ1-4|TRBV27
CASSVVFSGVVGEKLFF
TGTGCCAGCAGTGTCGTCTTCTCAGGGGTAGTGGGGGAAAAACTGTTTTTT
>13|.|TRBJ2-1|TRBV6-6
CASINQGANEQFF
TGTGCCAGCATCAATCAGGGTGCGAATGAGCAGTTCTTC
>14|.|TRBJ2-7|TRBV5-5
CASSWNLDGYEQYF
TGTGCCAGCAGCTGGAACCTTGACGGGTACGAGCAGTACTTC
>15|.|TRBJ2-4|TRBV6-5
CASRDSVLAKNIQYF
TGTGCCAGCAGGGACTCTGTTCTAGCCAAAAACATTCAGTACTTC
>16|TRBD2|TRBJ2-3|TRBV7-3
CASSARLAGNTDTQYF
TGTGCCAGCAGCGCCCGACTAGCGGGAAACACAGATACGCAGTATTTT
>16|.|TRBJ2-5|TRBV30
CAWRPSRGSDQETQYF
TGTGCCTGGAGACCCTCTCGGGGGAGCGACCAAGAGACCCAGTACTTC
>13|TRBD1|TRBJ1-1|TRBV6-5
CASSYYRGTEAFF
TGTGCCAGCAGTTACTACAGGGGTACTGAAGCTTTCTTT
>17|TRBD2|TRBJ2-1|TRBV2
CASSGLAGTAFYNEQFF
TGTGCCAGCAGTGGACTAGCGGGGACGGCTTTCTACAATGAGCAGTTCTTC
>14|.|TRBJ1-6|TRBV4-1
CASSHTDRNSPLHF
TGCGCCAGCAGCCACACCGACAGGAATTCACCCCTCCACTTT
>15|TRBD1|TRBJ1-5|TRBV7-6
CASSPGTGAVQPQHF
TGTGCCAGCAGCCCCGGGACAGGGGCGGTTCAGCCCCAGCATTTT
>12|.|TRBJ2-2|TRBV5-6
CASSLSTGELFF
TGTGCCAGCAGCCTGAGCACCGGGGAGCTGTTTTTT
>20|TRBD2|TRBJ2-3|TRBV4-3
CASSQEQRTSGRAGTDTQYF
TGCGCCAGCAGCCAAGAGCAGAGAACTAGCGGGAGGGCCGGCACAGATACGCAGTATTTT
>13|.|TRBJ1-2|TRBV5-5
CASSLAGSYGYTF
TGTGCCAGCAGCTTGGCGGGGAGCTATGGCTACACCTTC
>17|.|TRBJ1-3|TRBV4-2
CASSQLLDSRSGNTIYF
TGTGCCAGCAGCCAGCTCTTGGACAGCCGCTCTGGAAACACCATATATTTT
>12|.|TRBJ1-1|TRBV7-8
CASSLDTIEAFF
TGTGCCAGCAGCTTAGACACTATAGAAGCTTTCTTT
>19|.|TRBJ1-5|TRBV4-3
CASSQDIIRGGPSNQPQHF
TGCGCCAGCAGCCAAGATATTATCAGGGGAGGGCCTAGCAATCAGCCCCAGCATTTT
>15|TRBD2|TRBJ2-1|TRBV7-8
CASSLAGGRGNEQFF
TGTGCCAGCAGCTTAGCCGGCGGGAGAGGCAATGAGCAGTTCTTC
>15|.|TRBJ1-1|TRBV5-1
CASSLEGARDTEAFF
TGCGCCAGCAGCTTAGAAGGGGCTAGGGACACTGAAGCTTTCTTT
>14|TRBD1|TRBJ1-1|TRBV4-1
CASSHGQELSEAFF
TGCGCCAGCAGCCACGGACAGGAACTTTCTGAAGCTTTCTTT